Each of the 21 T cell receptor beta chains below was sequenced from the same sample in a study of shared clonotypes between healthy human individuals. Repertoires were generated with immunoSEQ multiplex PCR, while TCRdb's copy carries only in-frame clones and drops some. The table includes approximately 510,000 clones, about four fifths detected once. The specimen was PBMCs. The receptors originated from a woman aged 40 to 50 in good health. Some clones in this sample may be carry-over from other donors' samples.

J is TRBJ1-5 and V is TRBV25-1, with D unresolved. Germline assignment: CDR1 MGHDK and CDR2 SYGVNS. V shed 1 base and J shed 10 bases, with 14 bases lying between them. The CDR3 runs to 14 residues. The CDR3 loop is CASSESGYGTPQHF. For the CDR3, the DNA is TGTGCCAGCAGTGAATCCGGGTATGGTACCCCCCAGCATTTT.

The chain is built from TRBV28 and TRBJ1-1; no clear D gene. This CDR3 is 13 amino acids long. Trimming removed 4 bases from V and 3 bases from J, with 9 bases in between. Germline V gene lookup returns CDR1 MDHEN and CDR2 SYDVKM. CDR3 nucleotide sequence: TGTGCCAGCAGTTCGATACAACACACTGAAGCTTTCTTT. Protein sequence: CASSSIQHTEAFF.

As concerns this clone: In the same sample, other DNA sequences code for this CDR3. The chain recombines TRBV18 with TRBJ2-5; possible D gene TRBD1, 5 bases. The germline gives CDR1 KGHSH, CDR2 LQKENI. With 1 base removed from V and 2 bases from J, the gap between germline ends came to 5 bases. The CDR3 has 13 amino acids. The chain's CDR3 is CASSPQGQETQYF. The CDR3 region has the DNA TGTGCCAGCTCACCACAGGGGCAAGAGACCCAGTACTTC. Full variable domain (missing parts from reference TRBV18 and TRBJ2-5): NAGVMQNPRHLVRRRGQEARLRCSPMKGHSHVYWYRQLPEEGLKFMVYLQKENIIDESGMPKERFSAEFPKEGPSILRIQQVVRGDSAAYFCASSPQGQETQYFGPGTRLLVL.

The chain uses TRBV5-4 and TRBJ2-3; 8 bases fit TRBD2. The CDR3 is made up of 15 amino acids. Germline assignment: CDR1 SGHNT and CDR2 YYREEE (reference sequence). Trimming cost V 4 bases and J 5 bases; bases outside gene matches: 9. The CDR3 sequence is CASSVRSGSGDTQYF. DNA of the CDR3: TGTGCCAGCAGCGTTAGGAGCGGGAGTGGAGATACGCAGTATTTT.

The V and J genes are TRBV7-2 and TRBJ2-1, with D possibly called TRBD1 or TRBD2 (5 bases each). CDR1 is SGHTA, CDR2 FQGNSA, per germline. Trimming stripped 1 base from V and 8 bases from J, with 12 bases between. This CDR3 is built from 14 residues. The CDR3 reads CASSLGGIKDEQFF. The CDR3, as DNA: TGTGCCAGCAGCTTAGGGGGGATTAAGGATGAGCAGTTCTTC.

This clone was seen more than once but under ten times. The chain uses TRBV5-6 and TRBJ1-6; possible D gene TRBD1, 5 bases. The CDR3 totals 14 residues. The germline CDR1 and CDR2 sequences are SGHDT and YYEEEE. V lost 1 base and J 7 bases, leaving 9 bases between the germline ends. The CDR3 region is CASSLWGPNSPLHF. CDR3 DNA: TGTGCCAGCAGCTTGTGGGGACCAAATTCACCCCTCCACTTT. The variable domain in full, completed from reference TRBV5-6 and TRBJ1-6, reads DAGVTQSPTHLIKTRGQQVTLRCSPKSGHDTVSWYQQALGQGPQFIFQYYEEEERQRGNFPDRFSGHQFPNYSSELNVNALLLGDSALYLCASSLWGPNSPLHFGNGTRLTVT.

The chain has TRBV10-3 and TRBJ2-5; tentative D call: TRBD2 (6 bases). Per germline, CDR1 ENHRY and CDR2 SYGVKD. The V end lost 8 bases, the J end lost 2 bases, and 12 bases lay between the germline ends. The CDR3 runs 13 residues. This CDR3 is CAIQASVQETQYF. In DNA, the CDR3 is TGTGCCATCCAGGCTAGCGTGCAAGAGACCCAGTACTTC.

The chain has TRBV30 and TRBJ2-1, with 9 bases fitting TRBD2. The germline V gene encodes CDR1 GTSNPN and CDR2 SVGIG (reference sequence). V shed 4 bases, J shed 3 bases, and the junction held 4 bases outside the gene matches. There are 14 residues in the CDR3. The chain's CDR3 is CAWTPTSGYNEQFF. Written as DNA, the CDR3 is TGTGCCTGGACCCCGACTAGCGGCTACAATGAGCAGTTCTTC.

This clone came up many times. The genes are TRBV29-1 and TRBJ2-1; 9 bases fit TRBD2. Losses at the gene ends were 4 bases for V and 5 bases for J; bases not matched to a gene: 6. The CDR3 extends over 14 amino acids. Per germline, CDR1 SQVTM and CDR2 ANQGSEA. Here the CDR3 DNA reads TGCAGCGTTGTAGAGCGGGAGGTACACAATGAGCAGTTCTTC. Protein sequence: CSVVEREVHNEQFF.

The chain joins TRBV29-1 to TRBJ2-7; D possibly matches TRBD1 or TRBD2 (6 bases each). Trimming removed 4 bases at V and 7 bases at J, with 14 bases between. The CDR3 extends over 12 amino acids. Per the germline V gene, CDR1 is SQVTM and CDR2 is ANQGSEA. The CDR3 protein is CSVGRQGREQYF. For the CDR3, the DNA is TGCAGCGTTGGGCGGCAGGGGAGGGAGCAGTACTTC.

The chain links TRBV15 to TRBJ1-5; D unresolved. This CDR3 contains 18 residues. Trimming took 0 bases from V and 4 from J, leaving 19 bases between them. Per the germline V gene, CDR1 is LNHNV and CDR2 is YYDKDF (reference sequence). The CDR3 loop reads CATSRDWAETIGNQPQHF. In nucleotides, the CDR3 is TGTGCCACCAGCAGAGACTGGGCCGAGACGATTGGGAATCAGCCCCAGCATTTT.

A remark on this clone: One end of the junction fails to match germline, which may point to a read error. This chain joins TRBV7-3 and TRBJ1-3; TRBD1 aligns across 7 bases. Germline loops: CDR1 SGHTA, CDR2 FQGTGA. The CDR3 covers 13 residues. CDR3 DNA sequence: TGTGCCAGCAGCCCGAGGGGACAGCCGTTCCTTCTGTTT. Translating gives CASSPRGQPFLLF.

This clone was picked up one time. Here the CDR3 reads CSGGGQPSGGYTF. Here the CDR3 DNA reads TGCAGCGGGGGAGGACAGCCGTCTGGAGGCTACACCTTC. The V gene is TRBV29-1, the J gene TRBJ1-2; possible D gene TRBD1, 6 bases. V lost 7 bases and J lost 8, with 20 bases in between. The CDR3 has 13 amino acids. Germline V lookup: CDR1 SQVTM, CDR2 ANQGSEA.

The chain has TRBV7-8 and TRBJ2-3; D not resolved. The V and J ends lost 1 base and 6 bases respectively, with 17 bases between them. This CDR3 has 16 residues. Per germline, CDR1 SGHVS and CDR2 FQNEAQ. This CDR3 reads CASSLERYWEVDTQYF. The CDR3 DNA follows: TGTGCCAGCAGCTTAGAGCGTTATTGGGAAGTCGATACGCAGTATTTT.

The V and J genes are TRBV7-2 and TRBJ2-1; 8 bases align to TRBD2. The CDR3 contains 15 residues. Germline V gene sequence: CDR1 SGHTA, CDR2 FQGNSA. The V and J ends lost 4 bases and 3 bases, in that order; junction bases with no gene match: 5. Here the CDR3 DNA reads TGTGCCAGCAGCTACGGCGGGGGGTTCTACAATGAGCAGTTCTTC. Translating it yields CASSYGGGFYNEQFF. The full variable domain, rest sourced from reference TRBV7-2 and TRBJ2-1, is GAGVSQSPSNKVTEKGKDVELRCDPISGHTALYWYRQSLGQGLEFLIYFQGNSAPDKSGLPSDRFSAERTGGSVSTLTIQRTQQEDSAVYLCASSYGGGFYNEQFFGPGTRLTVL.

The chain recombines TRBV4-3 with TRBJ2-1, with 11 bases identical to TRBD2. Germline loops: CDR1 LGHNA, CDR2 YSLEER. The length of the CDR3 is 15 residues. The trim removed 6 bases at V and 8 bases at J, leaving 9 bases unmatched. CDR3 DNA sequence: TGCGCCAGCAGTCGTAGCGGGAGGGCCCTCGATGAGCAGTTCTTC. This codes for CASSRSGRALDEQFF.

CDR3 sequence (DNA): TGTGCCAGCAGTTGGACAGGGGGGGACGGGGAGCTGTTTTTT. As protein: CASSWTGGDGELFF. This chain uses TRBV28 with TRBJ2-2, with TRBD1 identical over 10 bases. J was trimmed by 7 bases and V by 4 bases; bases with no gene match: 3. CDR1 is MDHEN and CDR2 is SYDVKM in the germline V gene. This CDR3 region has 14 residues.

V and J are TRBV6-1 and TRBJ1-2; 9 nucleotides line up with TRBD1. Germline V gene sequence: CDR1 MNHNS, CDR2 SASEGT. V gave up 2 bases and J gave up 4 bases; unmatched junction bases: 8. The length of the CDR3 is 16 residues. CDR3 DNA sequence: TGTGCCAGCAGTGAATTAGGGGACAGGGTCCCCTATGGCTACACCTTC. Protein: CASSELGDRVPYGYTF.

This clone appeared a single time. The V gene is TRBV5-1, the J gene TRBJ2-7; D is perhaps TRBD2 (6 bases). Per germline, CDR1 SGHRS and CDR2 YFSETQ. The CDR3 contains 15 residues. Trimming shortened V by 4 bases and J by 2 bases, and 16 bases separated the two germline ends. The CDR3: CASSLTGGVAYEQYF. Here the CDR3 DNA reads TGCGCCAGCAGCCTCACGGGCGGGGTAGCCTACGAGCAGTACTTC. The entire variable domain, with the rest obtained from reference TRBV5-1 and TRBJ2-7, is as follows: KAGVTQTPRYLIKTRGQQVTLSCSPISGHRSVSWYQQTPGQGLQFLFEYFSETQRNKGNFPGRFSGRQFSNSRSEMNVSTLELGDSALYLCASSLTGGVAYEQYFGPGTRLTVT.

The gene calls are TRBV19 and TRBJ2-6; D ambiguous. Germline V gene data show CDR1 as LNHDA and CDR2 as SQIVND (reference sequence). The CDR3 consists of 14 residues. V dropped 2 bases and J dropped 0 bases, with 2 bases sitting between them. The DNA for the CDR3 is TGTGCCAGTAGTATAAACTCTGGGGCCAACGTCCTGACTTTC. It is translated as CASSINSGANVLTF.

This clone came up once. V usage is TRBV28 and J usage is TRBJ1-2; TRBD1 might be the D (5 bases). Trimming took off 3 bases at V and 8 bases at J, with 16 bases between the two ends. This CDR3 is 14 amino acids long. Germline V lookup: CDR1 MDHEN, CDR2 SYDVKM. Written as DNA, the CDR3 is TGTGCCAGCAGTTTGGAGGGAGGGGTCAGGGGCTACACCTTC. Translation: CASSLEGGVRGYTF.